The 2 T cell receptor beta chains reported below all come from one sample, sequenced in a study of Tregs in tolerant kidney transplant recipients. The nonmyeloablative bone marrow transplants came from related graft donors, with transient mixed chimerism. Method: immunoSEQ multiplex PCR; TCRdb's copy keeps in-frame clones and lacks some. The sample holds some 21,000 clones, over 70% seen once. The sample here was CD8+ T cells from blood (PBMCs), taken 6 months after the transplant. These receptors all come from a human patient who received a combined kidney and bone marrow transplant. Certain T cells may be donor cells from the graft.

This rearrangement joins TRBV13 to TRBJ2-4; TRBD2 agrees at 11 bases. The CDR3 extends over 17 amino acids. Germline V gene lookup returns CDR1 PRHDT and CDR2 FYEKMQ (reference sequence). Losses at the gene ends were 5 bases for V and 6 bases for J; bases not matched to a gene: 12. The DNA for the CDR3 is TGTGCCAGCAGCCCCGGGGTAGCGGGGGGGCCTGGAAACATTCAGTACTTC. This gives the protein CASSPGVAGGPGNIQYF.

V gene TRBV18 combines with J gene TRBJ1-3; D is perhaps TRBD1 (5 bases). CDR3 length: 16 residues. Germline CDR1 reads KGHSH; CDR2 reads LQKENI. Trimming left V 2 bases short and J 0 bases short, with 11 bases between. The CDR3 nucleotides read TGTGCCAGCTCACCATTGGGGGGATCCTCTGGAAACACCATATATTTT. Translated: CASSPLGGSSGNTIYF.